Listed below are T cell receptor beta chains from one sample, sequenced in a study of blood T cell repertoires in COVID-19. Clones were sequenced by immunoSEQ multiplex PCR, and TCRdb holds only the in-frame ones, with some missing. The data show around 160,000 clones, roughly 90% seen once. Specimen: peripheral blood. The receptors here all came from a man aged 18 to 35 with acute or convalescent COVID-19. CDR3s leave out the opening cysteine and the closing phenylalanine or tryptophan.

len | j_gene | v_gene | CDR3aa
10 | TRBJ2-5 | TRBV27 | ASNRVGETQY
13 | TRBJ2-3 | TRBV24-1 | ATSVGTGSTDTQY
13 | TRBJ2-2 | TRBV7-6 | ASSDGTTNTGELF
13 | TRBJ2-2 | TRBV11-2 | ASSFHRENTGELF
10 | TRBJ2-7 | TRBV2 | ASSGAGREQY
13 | TRBJ1-3 | TRBV6-5 | ASRPRDYSGNTIY
11 | TRBJ1-3 | TRBV5-1 | ASSLQAGNTIY
15 | TRBJ1-2 | TRBV5-1 | ASSLVPSQGPNYGYT
13 | TRBJ1-5 | TRBV6-5 | ASSKTGNPNQPQH
12 | TRBJ2-5 | TRBV27 | ASSFIGRQETQY
14 | TRBJ2-1 | TRBV9 | ASSPFLAGVVNEQF
11 | TRBJ2-5 | TRBV5-1 | ASSLGGQETQY
11 | TRBJ2-7 | TRBV10-3 | AISETNTYEQY
13 | TRBJ2-7 | TRBV11-2 | ASSLDTSGSYEQY
14 | TRBJ2-3 | TRBV10-3 | AISDPTPGGTDTQY
13 | TRBJ2-3 | TRBV5-1 | ASSVGLAGTDTQY
13 | TRBJ2-7 | TRBV19 | ASSILSFGSYEQY